The source of this T cell receptor (beta chain) is a study of T-cell memory formation after mild COVID-19. Whole-study findings and limits: Contracting CD4+ clones lay largely in CM and EM, with CD8+ ones residing in EMRA.

Remarks on this clonotype: The antigen is undetermined.

A single record per CDR3 protein comes from TCRdb applying MiXCR to the 5' RACE reads. The data hold hundreds of thousands of distinct CDR3 sequences, with roughly a fifth observed a single time. The ends lost 0 bases at V and 7 bases at J; junction bases unmatched: 6. CDR3 size: 16 residues. CDR1 and CDR2 (germline): DFQATT, SNEGSKA (reference sequence). The source of this sequence is an adult woman who had mild COVID-19 (a few samples of this study predate the infection). Cell type and time point are not known. Sequences were obtained from PBMCs or a T cell subset sorted from them (not recorded which). The chain employs TRBV20-1 and TRBJ2-1; 13 bases are shared with TRBD2. CDR3: CSARDRGLAGFNEQFF. In nucleotides, the CDR3 is TGCAGTGCTAGAGATAGGGGACTAGCGGGATTTAATGAGCAGTTCTTC.